A selection of T cell receptor beta chains follows, all from one sample in a study of molecular identifiers for immune sequencing clone quantification. TCRdb reprocessed the PCR reads via MiXCR and lists one record per CDR3 protein. The sample includes approximately 550,000 distinct CDR3 sequences, about 25% seen only once; the top ten take approximately 0.8%. The sample taken for sequencing was naive CD8+ T cells from blood, with Jurkat cell RNA spiked in. The receptors were gathered from a human donor in good health. Some libraries in this study had Jurkat cell RNA spiked in. Both conserved end residues are part of each CDR3. The D gene is left open where the match is weak. For some rows the clone size is stated as once, few or many, or as a class when expanded; others skip it.

>NA|TRBV27|TRBJ2-3|few
CASSPRQDTQYF
TGTGCCAGCAGTCCCCGACAAGATACGCAGTATTTT
>NA|TRBV28|TRBJ2-7|many
CASSPQWGSYEQYF
TGTGCCAGCAGTCCCCAGTGGGGATCCTACGAGCAGTACTTC
>NA|TRBV4-3|TRBJ2-4|NA
CASSQDGKGGVGYIQYF
TGCGCCAGCAGCCAAGATGGAAAAGGGGGTGTCGGATACATTCAGTACTTC
>NA|TRBV14|TRBJ2-7|NA
CASSQTDSYEQYF
TGTGCCAGCAGCCAAACAGACAGCTACGAGCAGTACTTC
>TRBD2|TRBV20-1|TRBJ2-1|many
CSAIDGTSGINEQFF
TGCAGTGCTATCGACGGGACTAGCGGTATCAATGAGCAGTTCTTC
>NA|TRBV7-9|TRBJ2-3|many
CASSFPSDTQYF
TGTGCCAGCAGCTTCCCCTCAGATACGCAGTATTTT
>NA|TRBV4-1|TRBJ2-7|many
CASSHAPGPLNEQYF
TGCGCCAGCAGCCACGCCCCGGGACCGCTGAACGAGCAGTACTTC
>TRBD2|TRBV13|TRBJ2-7|many
CASSPPGLTDEQYF
TGTGCCAGCAGCCCACCGGGACTAACCGACGAGCAGTACTTC
>TRBD2|TRBV4-3|TRBJ2-3|NA
CASSQDPGTSGATLPTDTQYF
TGCGCCAGCAGCCAAGACCCTGGGACTAGCGGGGCCACGCTCCCCACAGATACGCAGTATTTT
>NA|TRBV5-4|TRBJ1-2|few
CASSFGSATGSYGYTF
TGTGCCAGCAGCTTCGGAAGCGCGACGGGAAGCTATGGCTACACCTTC
>TRBD1|TRBV13|TRBJ1-6|few
CASSTTQGYENSPLHF
TGTGCCAGCAGCACCACACAGGGGTATGAGAATTCACCCCTCCACTTT
>TRBD1|TRBV7-9|TRBJ2-7|many
CASSSTGGRSYEQYF
TGTGCCAGCAGCTCCACAGGGGGAAGGTCCTACGAGCAGTACTTC
>TRBD2|TRBV12-3/TRBV12-4|TRBJ2-4|NA
CARSLASAREGAKNIQYF
TGTGCCAGAAGTTTAGCTTCGGCGCGGGAGGGAGCCAAAAACATTCAGTACTTC
>NA|TRBV4-1|TRBJ2-7|many
CASATSSGSSYEQYF
TGCGCCAGCGCCACGTCGTCCGGGAGCTCCTACGAGCAGTACTTC
>NA|TRBV28|TRBJ1-1|many
CASSADSHDTEAFF
TGTGCCAGCAGTGCGGACAGCCACGACACTGAAGCTTTCTTT
>TRBD1|TRBV14|TRBJ1-2|few
CASSQGTGVYYGYTF
TGTGCCAGCAGCCAGGGGACAGGTGTTTACTATGGCTACACCTTC
>TRBD2|TRBV19|TRBJ2-3|many
CASSIPPASGGSDTQYF
TGTGCCAGTAGTATTCCCCCCGCTAGCGGGGGTTCAGATACGCAGTATTTT
>NA|TRBV5-6|TRBJ1-1|NA
CASSLGGLRITEAFF
TGTGCCAGCAGCTTGGGAGGGTTGAGGATCACTGAAGCTTTCTTT
>NA|TRBV9|TRBJ2-3|few
CASSVDSAAPRDTQYF
TGTGCCAGCAGCGTAGATTCCGCGGCACCCAGGGATACGCAGTATTTT
>NA|TRBV12-3/TRBV12-4|TRBJ2-1|few
CASSLHSGPELGNEQFF
TGTGCCAGCAGTTTGCATAGCGGCCCCGAGCTAGGGAATGAGCAGTTCTTC
>TRBD1|TRBV15|TRBJ1-5|few
CATSSGDRGNQPQHF
TGTGCCACCAGCAGTGGGGACAGGGGAAATCAGCCCCAGCATTTT
>NA|TRBV6-6|TRBJ2-5|few
CASSYIGLGETQYF
TGTGCCAGCAGTTACATTGGGTTGGGAGAGACCCAGTACTTC
>NA|TRBV27|TRBJ2-3|NA
CASRVRGGTDTQYF
TGTGCCAGCAGGGTAAGAGGGGGCACAGATACGCAGTATTTT
>NA|TRBV3-1|TRBJ1-5|NA
CASSQDPGLNQPQHF
TGTGCCAGCAGCCAAGATCCCGGGCTCAATCAGCCCCAGCATTTT
>TRBD2|TRBV12-3/TRBV12-4|TRBJ2-1|few
CASSETPGLGLYNEQFF
TGTGCCAGCAGTGAAACGCCGGGACTAGGTCTCTACAATGAGCAGTTCTTC
>NA|TRBV7-7|TRBJ1-5|NA
CANQLRTEISNQPQHF
TGTGCCAACCAGCTTAGGACAGAGATTAGCAATCAGCCCCAGCATTTT
>NA|TRBV19|TRBJ2-7|NA
CASSPRLTGSSYEQYF
TGTGCCAGTAGTCCCCGGCTTACAGGGAGCTCCTACGAGCAGTACTTC
>NA|TRBV24-1|TRBJ2-3|many
CATRQSGPSTDTQYF
TGTGCCACCAGACAGAGCGGGCCTAGCACAGATACGCAGTATTTT
>NA|TRBV29-1|TRBJ1-2|NA
CSVVVRGSFYGYTF
TGCAGCGTTGTAGTTCGGGGATCGTTCTATGGCTACACCTTC
>NA|TRBV4-3|TRBJ2-3|many
CASSPWGQRTDTQYF
TGCGCCAGCAGCCCCTGGGGCCAGCGCACAGATACGCAGTATTTT
>NA|TRBV9|TRBJ1-4|NA
CASSADWGLGEKLFF
TGTGCCAGCAGCGCCGATTGGGGGCTGGGAGAAAAACTGTTTTTT
>NA|TRBV2|TRBJ1-5|NA
CASGGGGGDNQPQHF
TGTGCCAGCGGGGGTGGAGGGGGAGACAATCAGCCCCAGCATTTT
>NA|TRBV5-6|TRBJ1-6|NA
CAGSLEAPYNSPLHF
TGTGCCGGCAGCTTGGAGGCACCCTATAATTCACCCCTCCACTTT
>NA|TRBV19|TRBJ2-3|few
CAIPPVGSTDTQYF
TGTGCCATCCCCCCCGTCGGTAGCACAGATACGCAGTATTTT
>NA|TRBV2|TRBJ2-1|few
CASSGFKWNEQFF
TGTGCCAGCAGTGGTTTTAAGTGGAATGAGCAGTTCTTC
>NA|TRBV10-3|TRBJ2-5|many
CAISESTVQAQYF
TGTGCCATCAGTGAGTCGACAGTCCAGGCCCAGTACTTC
>NA|TRBV7-6|TRBJ2-7|few
CASSSNTRAGDYEQYF
TGTGCCAGCAGCTCTAATACGAGAGCCGGAGACTACGAGCAGTACTTC
>TRBD1|TRBV13|TRBJ1-1|NA
CASSEGQPYTEAFF
TGTGCCAGCAGTGAGGGACAGCCCTACACTGAAGCTTTCTTT
>NA|TRBV19|TRBJ2-7|NA
CASSSDVPSSYEQYF
TGTGCCAGTAGTTCAGACGTACCTAGCTCCTACGAGCAGTACTTC
>NA|TRBV7-9|TRBJ1-4|many
CASSPPRGLGEKLFF
TGTGCCAGCAGCCCGCCACGAGGGCTCGGTGAAAAACTGTTTTTT
>NA|TRBV4-1|TRBJ2-2|few
CASSQELRDSWANTGELFF
TGCGCCAGCAGCCAAGAGCTCAGGGATTCATGGGCGAACACCGGGGAGCTGTTTTTT
>TRBD1|TRBV6-5|TRBJ2-7|few
CASSYTDRAGNYEQYF
TGTGCCAGCAGTTACACCGACAGGGCTGGTAATTACGAGCAGTACTTC
>TRBD1|TRBV6-5|TRBJ2-2|NA
CASGTGGTGELFF
TGTGCCAGCGGGACAGGGGGCACCGGGGAGCTGTTTTTT
>TRBD2|TRBV6-6|TRBJ2-7|NA
CASNAGVHEQYF
TGTGCCAGCAACGCGGGAGTTCACGAGCAGTACTTC
>NA|TRBV12-3/TRBV12-4|TRBJ2-5|many
CASSPASERETQYF
TGTGCCAGCAGCCCGGCCTCAGAGCGAGAGACCCAGTACTTC
>TRBD1|TRBV20-1|TRBJ2-1|many
CSARDRDRVYNEQFF
TGCAGTGCTAGAGATAGGGACAGGGTTTACAATGAGCAGTTCTTC
>NA|TRBV5-8|TRBJ1-2|many
CASSLAGGLYGYTF
TGTGCCAGCAGCTTGGCCGGGGGGCTCTATGGCTACACCTTC
>NA|TRBV5-4|TRBJ2-3|many
CASSLEFDTQYF
TGTGCCAGCAGCTTGGAGTTTGATACGCAGTATTTT
>TRBD1|TRBV5-6|TRBJ1-1|many
CASSFRDRGEAFF
TGTGCCAGCAGCTTCCGGGACAGAGGTGAAGCTTTCTTT
>NA|TRBV28|TRBJ2-5|many
CASSPLNRIWYF
TGTGCCAGCAGTCCACTTAACAGGATATGGTACTTC
>NA|TRBV27|TRBJ1-6|NA
CASSHRDLYNSPLHF
TGTGCCAGCAGTCACCGAGACCTCTATAATTCACCCCTCCACTTT
>NA|TRBV19|TRBJ2-4|few
CASSILGAGNIQYF
TGTGCCAGTAGTATATTGGGGGCTGGAAACATTCAGTACTTC
>NA|TRBV23-1|TRBJ1-5|many
CASSQEGFSNQPQHF
TGCGCCAGCAGTCAGGAAGGCTTTAGCAATCAGCCCCAGCATTTT
>NA|TRBV4-3|TRBJ1-1|NA
CASSPTRGITEALF
TGCGCCAGCAGCCCCACGAGGGGCATCACTGAAGCTCTCTTT
>NA|TRBV6-1|TRBJ2-7|NA
CANTVRQAYYEQYF
TGTGCCAACACGGTTCGACAGGCCTATTACGAGCAGTACTTC
>NA|TRBV7-9|TRBJ2-1|many
CASSSSGEGSYNEQFF
TGTGCCAGCAGTTCATCAGGGGAGGGGTCCTACAATGAGCAGTTCTTC
>NA|TRBV6-5|TRBJ2-3|few
CASSSTTASTDTQYF
TGTGCCAGCAGCTCGACGACGGCTAGCACAGATACGCAGTATTTT
>TRBD2|TRBV11-2|TRBJ2-7|few
CASSATSGGTYEQYF
TGTGCCAGCAGCGCCACTAGCGGGGGTACCTACGAGCAGTACTTC
>NA|TRBV24-1|TRBJ2-2|few
CATRTSGGELFF
TGTGCCACCAGAACAAGCGGGGGGGAGCTGTTTTTT